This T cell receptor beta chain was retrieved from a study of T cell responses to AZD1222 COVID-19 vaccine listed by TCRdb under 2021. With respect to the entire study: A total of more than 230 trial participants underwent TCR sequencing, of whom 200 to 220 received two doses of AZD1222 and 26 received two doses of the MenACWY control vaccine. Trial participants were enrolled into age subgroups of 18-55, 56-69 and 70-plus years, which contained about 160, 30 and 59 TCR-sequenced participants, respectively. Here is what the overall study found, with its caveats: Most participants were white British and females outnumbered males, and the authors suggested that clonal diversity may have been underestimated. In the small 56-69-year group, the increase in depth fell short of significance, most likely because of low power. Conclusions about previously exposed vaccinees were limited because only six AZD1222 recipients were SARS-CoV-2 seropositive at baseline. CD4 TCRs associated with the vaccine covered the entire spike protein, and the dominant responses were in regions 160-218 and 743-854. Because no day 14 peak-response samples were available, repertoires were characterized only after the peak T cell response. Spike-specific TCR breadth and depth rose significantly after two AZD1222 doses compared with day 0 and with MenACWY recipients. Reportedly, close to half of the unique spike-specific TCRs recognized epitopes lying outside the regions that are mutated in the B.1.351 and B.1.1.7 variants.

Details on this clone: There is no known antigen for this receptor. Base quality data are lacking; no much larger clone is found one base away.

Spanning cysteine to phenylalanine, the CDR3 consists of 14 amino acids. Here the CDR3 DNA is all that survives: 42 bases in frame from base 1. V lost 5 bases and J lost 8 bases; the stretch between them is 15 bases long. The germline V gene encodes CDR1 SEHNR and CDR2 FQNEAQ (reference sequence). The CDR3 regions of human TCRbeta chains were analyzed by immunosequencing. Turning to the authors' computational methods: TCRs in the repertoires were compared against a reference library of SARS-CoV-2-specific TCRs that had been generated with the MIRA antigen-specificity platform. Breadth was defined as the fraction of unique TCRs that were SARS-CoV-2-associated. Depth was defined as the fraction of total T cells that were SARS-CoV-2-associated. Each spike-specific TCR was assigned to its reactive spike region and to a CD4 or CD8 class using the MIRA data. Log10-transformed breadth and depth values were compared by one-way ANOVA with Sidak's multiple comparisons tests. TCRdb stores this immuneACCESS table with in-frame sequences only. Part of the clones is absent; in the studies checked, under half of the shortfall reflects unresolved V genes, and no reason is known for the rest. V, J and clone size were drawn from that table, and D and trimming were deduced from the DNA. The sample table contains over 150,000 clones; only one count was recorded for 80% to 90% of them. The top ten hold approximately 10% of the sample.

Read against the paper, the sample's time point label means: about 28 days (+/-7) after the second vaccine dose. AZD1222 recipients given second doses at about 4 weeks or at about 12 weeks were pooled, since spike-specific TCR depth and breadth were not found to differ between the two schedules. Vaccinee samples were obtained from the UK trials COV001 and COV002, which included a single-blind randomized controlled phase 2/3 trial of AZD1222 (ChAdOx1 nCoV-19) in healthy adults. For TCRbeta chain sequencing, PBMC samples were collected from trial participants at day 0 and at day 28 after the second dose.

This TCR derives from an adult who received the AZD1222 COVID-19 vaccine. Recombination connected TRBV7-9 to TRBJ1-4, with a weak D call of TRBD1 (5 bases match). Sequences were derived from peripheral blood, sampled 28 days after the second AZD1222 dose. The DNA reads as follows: TGTGCCAGCAGCACCCCCGGGGCTGAGGAAAAACTGTTTTTT. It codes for CASSTPGAEEKLFF.